A selection of T cell receptor beta chains follows, all from one sample in a study of T cells in Graves' hyperthyroidism and ophthalmopathy. TCRdb used MiXCR to reprocess the multiplex PCR reads, holding one entry per CDR3 protein. The sample contains about 700,000 distinct CDR3 sequences, 40% to 55% of which appear only once. The specimen sequenced was peripheral blood or thyroid tissue (not recorded which). These TCRs come from an adult man with Graves' disease, either hyperthyroidism or ophthalmopathy (not recorded which). CDR3s include the opening cysteine and the closing phenylalanine or tryptophan. Fields, in order: V gene, CDR3 protein.

TRBV7-9,CASSSIFSYEQYF
TRBV7-2,CASSLDRPERGGYTF
TRBV5-5,CASSSSPRETQYF
TRBV29-1,CSVELSNTEAFF
TRBV11-1,CASSYGTGGRGYTF
TRBV6-5,CASSNGLAGDYEQYF
TRBV29-1,CSLTKGLTEAFF
TRBV7-8,CASSRDGGYSPLHF
TRBV5-5,CASSPQTGQANEKLFF
TRBV9,CASSPGRTAPNEKLFF
TRBV20-1,CSARPRGGYGYTF
TRBV25-1,CASIGTLNTEAFF
TRBV7-9,CASEGGLRMSYNEQFF
TRBV6-5,CASSPPGGIGGEQYF
TRBV7-9,CASSLKFAGYTF
TRBV12-3/TRBV12-4,CASTLGPTNTEAFF
TRBV7-9,CASSYRGAVYEQYF
TRBV20-1,CSAKPGATNQPQHF
TRBV3-1,CASSPGSGDTEAFF
TRBV2,CASVGNIRARANEKLFF
TRBV5-1,CASSGAGGPTEAFF